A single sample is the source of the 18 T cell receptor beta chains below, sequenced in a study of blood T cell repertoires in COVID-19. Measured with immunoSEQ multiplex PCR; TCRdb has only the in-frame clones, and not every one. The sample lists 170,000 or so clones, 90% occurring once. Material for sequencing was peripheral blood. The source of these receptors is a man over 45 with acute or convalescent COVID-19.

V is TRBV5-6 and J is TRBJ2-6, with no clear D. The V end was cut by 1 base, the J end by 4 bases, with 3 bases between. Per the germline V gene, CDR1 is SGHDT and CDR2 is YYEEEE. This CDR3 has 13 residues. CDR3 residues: CASSLLGANVLTF. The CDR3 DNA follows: TGTGCCAGCAGCTTGCTAGGGGCCAACGTCCTGACTTTC.

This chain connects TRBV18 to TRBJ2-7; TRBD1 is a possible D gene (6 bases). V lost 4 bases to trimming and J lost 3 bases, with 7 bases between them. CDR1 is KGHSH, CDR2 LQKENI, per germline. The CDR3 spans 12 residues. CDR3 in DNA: TGTGCCAGCTCACGGGACATCTACGAGCAGTACGTC. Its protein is CASSRDIYEQYV.

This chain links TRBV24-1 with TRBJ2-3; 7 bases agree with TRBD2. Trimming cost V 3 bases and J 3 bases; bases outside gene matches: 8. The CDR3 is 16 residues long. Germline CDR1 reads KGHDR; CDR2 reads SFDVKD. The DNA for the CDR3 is TGTGCCACCAGTGATGGATCGGGGGGTTTGACAGATACGCAGTATTTT. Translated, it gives CATSDGSGGLTDTQYF.

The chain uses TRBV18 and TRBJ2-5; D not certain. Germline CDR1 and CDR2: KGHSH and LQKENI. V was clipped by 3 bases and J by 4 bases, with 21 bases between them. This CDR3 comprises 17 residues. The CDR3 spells CASSPNSPATRVETQYF. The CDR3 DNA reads TGTGCCAGCTCACCGAACTCCCCAGCGACGCGAGTAGAGACCCAGTACTTC.

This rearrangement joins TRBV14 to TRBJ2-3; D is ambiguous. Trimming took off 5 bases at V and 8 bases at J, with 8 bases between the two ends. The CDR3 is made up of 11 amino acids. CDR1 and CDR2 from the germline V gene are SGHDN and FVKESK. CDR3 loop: CASSSYGTQYF. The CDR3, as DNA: TGTGCCAGCAGCTCCTATGGTACGCAGTATTTT.

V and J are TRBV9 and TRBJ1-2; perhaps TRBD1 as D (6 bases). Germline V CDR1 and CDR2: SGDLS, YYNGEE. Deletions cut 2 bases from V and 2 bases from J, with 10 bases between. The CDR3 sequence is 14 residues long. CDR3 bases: TGTGCCAGCAGCGTCAGGGGAGGGAACTATGGCTACACCTTC. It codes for CASSVRGGNYGYTF.

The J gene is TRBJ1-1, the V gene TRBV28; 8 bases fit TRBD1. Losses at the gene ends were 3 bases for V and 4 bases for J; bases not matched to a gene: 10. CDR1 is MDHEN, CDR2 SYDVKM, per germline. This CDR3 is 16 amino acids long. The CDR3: CASSFLPRDRFTEAFF. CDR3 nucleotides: TGTGCCAGCAGTTTCCTCCCCCGGGACAGGTTCACTGAAGCTTTCTTT.

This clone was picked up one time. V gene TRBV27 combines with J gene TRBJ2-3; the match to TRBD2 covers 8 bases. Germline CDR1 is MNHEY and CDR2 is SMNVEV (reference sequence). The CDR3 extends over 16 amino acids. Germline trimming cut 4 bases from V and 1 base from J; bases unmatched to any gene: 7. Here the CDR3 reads CASSSPRSGGTDTQYF. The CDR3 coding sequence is TGTGCCAGCAGTTCCCCGCGTAGCGGGGGCACAGATACGCAGTATTTT.

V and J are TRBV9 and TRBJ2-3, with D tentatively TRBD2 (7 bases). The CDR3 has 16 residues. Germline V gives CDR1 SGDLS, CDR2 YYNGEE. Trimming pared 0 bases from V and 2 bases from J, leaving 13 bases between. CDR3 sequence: CASSVGPAGATDTQYF. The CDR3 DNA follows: TGTGCCAGCAGCGTAGGGCCGGCGGGGGCCACAGATACGCAGTATTTT.

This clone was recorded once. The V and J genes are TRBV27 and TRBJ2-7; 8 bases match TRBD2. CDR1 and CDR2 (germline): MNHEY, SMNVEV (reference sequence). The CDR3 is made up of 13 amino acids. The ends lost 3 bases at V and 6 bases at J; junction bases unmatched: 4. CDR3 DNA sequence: TGTGCCAGCAGTTTTAGGCGGGAGGCCGAGCAGTACTTC. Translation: CASSFRREAEQYF.

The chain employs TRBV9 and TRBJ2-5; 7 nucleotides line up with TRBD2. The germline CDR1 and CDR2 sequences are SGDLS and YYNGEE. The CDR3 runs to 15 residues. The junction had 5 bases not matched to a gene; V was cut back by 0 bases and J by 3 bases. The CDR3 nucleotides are TGTGCCAGCAGCGTAGGCAGCGGGGCCAAAGAGACCCAGTACTTC. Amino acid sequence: CASSVGSGAKETQYF.

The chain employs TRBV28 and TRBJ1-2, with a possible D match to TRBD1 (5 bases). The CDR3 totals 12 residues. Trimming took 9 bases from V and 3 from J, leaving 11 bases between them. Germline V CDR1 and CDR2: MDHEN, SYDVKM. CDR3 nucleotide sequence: TGTGCCAGTACCAGGGCATACTATGGCTACACCTTC. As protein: CASTRAYYGYTF.

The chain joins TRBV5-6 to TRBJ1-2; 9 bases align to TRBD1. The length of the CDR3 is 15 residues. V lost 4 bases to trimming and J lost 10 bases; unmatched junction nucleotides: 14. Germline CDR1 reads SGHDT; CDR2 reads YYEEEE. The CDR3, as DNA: TGTGCCAGCAGCCAAACCGGGGACAGGGTGTTGGACTACACCTTC. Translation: CASSQTGDRVLDYTF.

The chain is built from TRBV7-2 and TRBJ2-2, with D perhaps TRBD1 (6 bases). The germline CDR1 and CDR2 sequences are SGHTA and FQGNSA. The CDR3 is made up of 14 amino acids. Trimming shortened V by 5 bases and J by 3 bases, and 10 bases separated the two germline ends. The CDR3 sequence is CASSPTGYTGELFF. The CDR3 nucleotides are TGTGCCAGCAGCCCAACAGGGTACACCGGGGAGCTGTTTTTT.

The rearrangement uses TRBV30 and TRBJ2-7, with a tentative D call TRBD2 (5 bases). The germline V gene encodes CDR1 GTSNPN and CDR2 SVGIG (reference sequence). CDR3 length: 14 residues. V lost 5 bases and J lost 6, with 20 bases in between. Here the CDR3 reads CAWAFSGITPEQYF. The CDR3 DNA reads TGTGCCTGGGCGTTTTCCGGGATTACTCCCGAGCAGTACTTC.

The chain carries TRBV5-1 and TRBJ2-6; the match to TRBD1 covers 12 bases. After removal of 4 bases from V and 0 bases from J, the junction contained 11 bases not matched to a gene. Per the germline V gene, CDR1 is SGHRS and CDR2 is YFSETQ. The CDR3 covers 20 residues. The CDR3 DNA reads TGCGCCAGCAGCCGCTGGGACAGGGGGCTTACCAGCTCTGGGGCCAACGTCCTGACTTTC. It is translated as CASSRWDRGLTSSGANVLTF. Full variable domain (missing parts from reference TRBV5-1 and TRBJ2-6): KAGVTQTPRYLIKTRGQQVTLSCSPISGHRSVSWYQQTPGQGLQFLFEYFSETQRNKGNFPGRFSGRQFSNSRSEMNVSTLELGDSALYLCASSRWDRGLTSSGANVLTFGAGSRLTVL.

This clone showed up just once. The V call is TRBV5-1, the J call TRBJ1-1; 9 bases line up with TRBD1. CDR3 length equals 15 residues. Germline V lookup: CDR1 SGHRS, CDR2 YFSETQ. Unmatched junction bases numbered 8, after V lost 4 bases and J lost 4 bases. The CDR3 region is CASSTGQGMGTEAFF. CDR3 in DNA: TGCGCCAGCAGCACCGGACAGGGGATGGGCACTGAAGCTTTCTTT.

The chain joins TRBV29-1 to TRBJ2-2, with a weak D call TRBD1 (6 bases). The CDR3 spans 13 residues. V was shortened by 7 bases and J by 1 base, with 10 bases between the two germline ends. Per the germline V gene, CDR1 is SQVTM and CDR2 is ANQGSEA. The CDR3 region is CSAETGNTGELFF. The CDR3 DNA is TGCAGCGCTGAGACAGGGAACACCGGGGAGCTGTTTTTT.